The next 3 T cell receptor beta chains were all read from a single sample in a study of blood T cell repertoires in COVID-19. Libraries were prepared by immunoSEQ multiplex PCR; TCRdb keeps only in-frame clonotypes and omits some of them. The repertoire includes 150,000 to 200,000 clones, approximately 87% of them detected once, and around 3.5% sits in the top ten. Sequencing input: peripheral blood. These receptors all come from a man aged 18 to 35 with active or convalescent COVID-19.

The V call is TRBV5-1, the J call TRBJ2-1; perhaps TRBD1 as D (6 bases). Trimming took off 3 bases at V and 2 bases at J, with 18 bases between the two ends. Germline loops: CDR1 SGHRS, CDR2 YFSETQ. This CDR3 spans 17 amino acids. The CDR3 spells CASSSQPGQPTYNEQFF. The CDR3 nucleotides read TGCGCCAGCAGCTCCCAACCCGGACAGCCGACCTACAATGAGCAGTTCTTC.

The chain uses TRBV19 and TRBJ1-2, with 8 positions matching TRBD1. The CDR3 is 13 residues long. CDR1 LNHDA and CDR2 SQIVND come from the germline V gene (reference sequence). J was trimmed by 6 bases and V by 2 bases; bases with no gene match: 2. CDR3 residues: CASSITGGDGYTF. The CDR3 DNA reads TGTGCCAGTAGTATAACAGGGGGGGATGGCTACACCTTC.

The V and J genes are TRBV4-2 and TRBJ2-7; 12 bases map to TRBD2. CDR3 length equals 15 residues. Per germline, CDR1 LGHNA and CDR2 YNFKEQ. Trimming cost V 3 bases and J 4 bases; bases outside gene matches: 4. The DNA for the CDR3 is TGTGCCAGCAGCCAGCTAGCGGGAGGGCTGTACGAGCAGTACTTC. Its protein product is CASSQLAGGLYEQYF.